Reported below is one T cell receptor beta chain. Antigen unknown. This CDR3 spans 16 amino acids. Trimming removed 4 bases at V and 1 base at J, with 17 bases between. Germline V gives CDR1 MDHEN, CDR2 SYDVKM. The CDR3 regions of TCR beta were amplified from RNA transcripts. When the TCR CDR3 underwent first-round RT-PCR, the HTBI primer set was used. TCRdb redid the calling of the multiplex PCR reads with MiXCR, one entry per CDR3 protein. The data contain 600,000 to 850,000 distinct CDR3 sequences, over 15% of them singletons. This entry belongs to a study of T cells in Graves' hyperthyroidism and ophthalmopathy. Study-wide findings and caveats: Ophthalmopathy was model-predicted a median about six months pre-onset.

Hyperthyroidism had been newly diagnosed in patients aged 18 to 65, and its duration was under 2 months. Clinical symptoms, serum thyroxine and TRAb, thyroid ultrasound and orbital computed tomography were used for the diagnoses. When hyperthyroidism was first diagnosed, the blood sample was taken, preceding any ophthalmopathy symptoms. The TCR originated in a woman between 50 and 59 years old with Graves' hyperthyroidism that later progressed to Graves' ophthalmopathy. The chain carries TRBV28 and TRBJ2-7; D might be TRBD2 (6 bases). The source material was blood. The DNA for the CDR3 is TGTGCCAGCAGTTCGGGGGTCGGGGCCAGTTCCTACGAGCAGTACTTC. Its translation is CASSSGVGASSYEQYF.